Presented here are 9 T cell receptor beta chains from one specimen sequenced in a study of blood T cells in healthy people across ages. Combining a sample-barcoded 5' primer with a J-beta primer mix, a second PCR ran for about 7 to 11 cycles. One entry per CDR3 protein results from TCRdb running MiXCR on the 5' RACE reads. The profile shows fewer than 2 million distinct CDR3 sequences, about two fifths of them singletons. Sequencing used blood. The source of these receptors is a human donor in good health.

This clonotype turned up a few times. The rearrangement uses TRBV28 and TRBJ2-1; 11 bases match TRBD1. Germline CDR1 reads MDHEN; CDR2 reads SYDVKM. The CDR3 length is 15 residues. Trimming took 6 bases from V and 2 from J; bases not matched to a gene: 3. CDR3 sequence: CASRWTGGTYNEQFF. The CDR3 region has the DNA TGTGCCAGCAGGTGGACAGGGGGCACCTACAATGAGCAGTTCTTC.

V and J are TRBV5-1 and TRBJ1-1, with 7 bases identical to TRBD1. With V trimmed by 1 base and J by 7 bases, 4 bases remained unmatched. This CDR3 spans 13 amino acids. Germline lookup yields CDR1 SGHRS and CDR2 YFSETQ. This CDR3 reads CASSLTGDGEAFF. The CDR3 DNA sequence: TGCGCCAGCAGCTTGACAGGGGATGGTGAAGCTTTCTTT.

A few counts support this clonotype. The V call is TRBV6-1, the J call TRBJ2-7; D not resolved. The germline CDR1 and CDR2 sequences are MNHNS and SASEGT. The CDR3 covers 10 residues. Trimming left V 8 bases short and J 3 bases short, with 5 bases between. This chain's CDR3 is CASHDYEQYF. CDR3 coding DNA: TGTGCCAGCCATGACTACGAGCAGTACTTC.

The chain recombines TRBV10-3 with TRBJ1-2; 12 nucleotides align to TRBD1. Trimming at V came to 9 bases and at J to 4 bases, leaving 3 bases not matched to a gene. The CDR3 is 13 residues long. Germline V gene lookup returns CDR1 ENHRY and CDR2 SYGVKD. CDR3 sequence: CAMGQGAIYGYTF. The CDR3 region has the DNA TGTGCCATGGGACAGGGGGCAATCTATGGCTACACCTTC.

On this clonotype itself: No DNA is shown, since the ends of the CDR3 on it are uncertain; the CDR3 is the one TCRdb lists. The J gene is TRBJ1-1, the V gene TRBV28. Germline V lookup: CDR1 MDHEN, CDR2 SYDVKM. The CDR3 totals 12 residues, both ends included. CDR3 region: CASSILGSEAFF.

V and J are TRBV6-5 and TRBJ2-1; 7 bases match TRBD1. From germline, CDR1 is MNHEY and CDR2 SVGAGI. The CDR3 consists of 15 residues. With 3 bases clipped from V and 6 bases from J, the junction kept 8 bases outside the gene matches. The CDR3 nucleotides read TGTGCCAGCAGTTATTCCACGACAGGGAGCAATGAGCAGTTCTTC. Its translation: CASSYSTTGSNEQFF.

The chain employs TRBV10-3 and TRBJ2-1, with D maybe TRBD1 (6 bases). The CDR3 consists of 15 residues. Trimming cost V 2 bases and J 5 bases, with 13 bases left between them. Looked up from germline, CDR1 is ENHRY and CDR2 is SYGVKD. For the CDR3, the DNA is TGTGCCATCAGTGAGGGGCAGGGGTATGACAATGAGCAGTTCTTC. Translating gives CAISEGQGYDNEQFF.

In DNA, the CDR3 is TGTGCCGGCGCCAGAGGAGGGGACAATCAGCCCCAGCATTTT. This encodes CAGARGGDNQPQHF. The chain combines TRBV28 with TRBJ1-5; possible D gene TRBD1, 5 bases. With 11 bases removed from V and 3 bases from J, the gap between germline ends came to 17 bases. Germline assignment: CDR1 MDHEN and CDR2 SYDVKM. The CDR3 spans 14 residues.

This chain uses TRBV27 with TRBJ2-6, with D unclear. The germline gives CDR1 MNHEY, CDR2 SMNVEV (reference sequence). The length of the CDR3 is 13 residues. V shed 5 bases and J shed 8 bases, with 10 bases lying between them. The CDR3 here is CASSPLSPNVLTF. CDR3 in DNA: TGTGCCAGCAGTCCCCTAAGCCCCAACGTCCTGACTTTC.